The subject of this entry is one T cell receptor (beta chain). 13 Jbeta primers and 60 Vbeta primers were used for the PCR. The data were produced by immunoSEQ multiplex PCR, yet TCRdb's version contains in-frame clones alone and is incomplete. Of approximately 120,000 clones listed, around 85% are singletons. This record belongs to a study of cytomegalovirus exposure and HLA in healthy donors. The clonotype was recovered from a man between 18 and 29 years old in good health and CMV-seropositive. Specimen: PBMCs.

In nucleotides, the CDR3 is TGTGCCAGCAGTGAGTTCGGGACAGGGGGCTCCGAGCAGTACTTC. Translating it yields CASSEFGTGGSEQYF. This chain joins TRBV25-1 and TRBJ2-5; 12 bases match TRBD1. TRBJ2-7 matches the DNA end more closely, so the J call is doubtful. This CDR3 comprises 15 residues. The germline CDR1 and CDR2 sequences are MGHDK and SYGVNS.